Below are 28 T cell receptor beta chains sequenced from a single sample in a study of CD8 T cells in ankylosing spondylitis. TCRdb redid the calling of the 5' RACE reads with MiXCR, one entry per CDR3 protein. The sample comprises some 140,000 distinct CDR3 sequences, 7% to 10% of which are singletons, and 7.3% rests with the top ten. The specimen sequenced was synovial fluid, either unsorted or a sorted T cell fraction (not recorded which). The receptors were gathered from a male donor with ankylosing spondylitis.

This clonotype was detected ten times or more. The chain couples TRBV5-1 to TRBJ2-5; 10 positions agree with TRBD2. The CDR3 runs 14 residues. V gave up 4 bases and J gave up 2 bases; unmatched junction bases: 2. Germline loops: CDR1 SGHRS, CDR2 YFSETQ. CDR3 DNA: TGCGCCAGCAGCACGGGACTAGCGCAAGAGACCCAGTACTTC. Amino acid sequence: CASSTGLAQETQYF.

The chain carries TRBV28 and TRBJ1-2, with 9 bases matching TRBD1. The V gene's germline CDR1 is MDHEN and CDR2 SYDVKM. V dropped 4 bases and J dropped 0; count of bases not matched to a gene: 12. The CDR3 sequence is 18 residues long. CDR3 coding DNA: TGTGCCAGCAGTTCGGGGACAGGGAGGCAATTCCCTAACTATGGCTACACCTTC. Its protein is CASSSGTGRQFPNYGYTF.

V and J are TRBV20-1 and TRBJ1-2, with D perhaps TRBD1 (5 bases). CDR1 is DFQATT and CDR2 is SNEGSKA in the germline V gene (reference sequence). V lost 0 bases, J lost 6 bases, and 8 bases lay in between. The CDR3 is 12 residues long. The CDR3 loop reads CSARDWGDGYTF. The DNA of the CDR3 is TGCAGTGCTAGAGATTGGGGGGATGGCTACACCTTC.

This clonotype was observed many times. The chain couples TRBV24-1 to TRBJ2-5; 15 nucleotides match TRBD2. The CDR3 is 17 amino acids. V was pared by 2 bases and J by 5 bases, with 5 bases of the junction left unmatched. Per germline, CDR1 KGHDR and CDR2 SFDVKD. The CDR3 loop is CATSDSGLAGGRETQYF. CDR3 nucleotides: TGTGCCACCAGTGATTCGGGACTAGCGGGAGGACGGGAGACCCAGTACTTC.

The V call is TRBV6-2 or TRBV6-3, the J call TRBJ2-2, with no clear D. Germline assignment: CDR1 MNHEY and CDR2 SVGEGT. The CDR3 consists of 11 residues. V was trimmed by 7 bases and J by 11 bases, leaving 11 bases between them. The CDR3 loop reads CASTRAIELFF. CDR3 bases: TGTGCCAGCACCCGAGCCATTGAGCTGTTTTTT.

There are a few counts of this clonotype. V gene TRBV11-1 combines with J gene TRBJ2-3; no definite D call. Between the trimmed V and J ends, which lost 5 bases and 2 bases, there was a span of 14 bases. From germline, CDR1 is SGHAT and CDR2 FQDESV (reference sequence). This CDR3 is 15 amino acids long. The CDR3 region is CASSPTPLPTDTQYF. The CDR3 DNA follows: TGTGCCAGCAGCCCCACCCCGCTACCCACAGATACGCAGTATTTT. The full variable domain, completed using reference TRBV11-1 and TRBJ2-3, is EAEVAQSPRYKITEKSQAVAFWCDPISGHATLYWYRQILGQGPELLVQFQDESVVDDSQLPKDRFSAERLKGVDSTLKIQPAELGDSAMYLCASSPTPLPTDTQYFGPGTRLTVL.

In its sample, this clonotype was seen a few times. CDR3 in amino acids: CASSQDPGTGSEKLFF. The CDR3 DNA is TGCGCCAGCAGCCAAGATCCCGGGACAGGGAGTGAAAAACTGTTTTTT. The chain recombines TRBV4-3 with TRBJ1-4; 9 nucleotides align to TRBD1. From germline, CDR1 is LGHNA and CDR2 YSLEER. With V trimmed by 0 bases and J by 7 bases, 6 bases remained unmatched. The CDR3 totals 16 residues.

This clonotype was picked up a small number of times. V usage is TRBV29-1 and J usage is TRBJ2-2; 8 bases match TRBD2. Germline V gene sequence: CDR1 SQVTM, CDR2 ANQGSEA. The CDR3 is 16 residues long. J gave up 3 bases and V 4 bases, and 10 bases lay outside the gene matches. CDR3 protein: CSVARRGGLDTGELFF. For the CDR3, the DNA is TGCAGCGTTGCACGCCGGGGGGGCTTGGACACCGGGGAGCTGTTTTTT.

This clonotype was counted at least ten times. V usage is TRBV20-1 and J usage is TRBJ2-2; a weak D match, TRBD1 (7 bases). Trimming left V 1 base short and J 12 bases short, with 21 bases between. CDR1 is DFQATT and CDR2 is SNEGSKA in the germline V gene (reference sequence). This CDR3 region has 15 residues. The CDR3 DNA reads as TGCAGTGCTAGAGCCAGCGGGTTGGGCAGGGGGAAGCTGTTTTTT. Amino acids: CSARASGLGRGKLFF.

This clonotype was counted ten times or more. V usage is TRBV7-9 and J usage is TRBJ2-2; 7 bases map to TRBD2. The J segment lost 5 bases and the V segment lost 5 bases, leaving 14 bases of the junction unmatched. CDR1 is SEHNR, CDR2 FQNEAQ, per germline (reference sequence). The CDR3 extends over 17 amino acids. As DNA, the CDR3 is TGTGCCAGCAGCCCCCAACGGACTAGTTGGTTGACCGGGGAGCTGTTTTTT. It specifies CASSPQRTSWLTGELFF.

This clonotype has a count of ten or more. This chain joins TRBV29-1 and TRBJ2-7; D ambiguous. This CDR3 has 12 amino acids. V was cut by 5 bases and J by 4 bases, with 12 bases left in between. CDR1 and CDR2 (germline): SQVTM, ANQGSEA. The CDR3 spells CSVSTAEYEQYF. The CDR3 nucleotides are TGCAGCGTTTCAACCGCGGAATACGAGCAGTACTTC.

The rearrangement uses TRBV4-3 and TRBJ1-2; D remains unclear. V lost 0 bases and J 7 bases, leaving 12 bases between the germline ends. Per the germline V gene, CDR1 is LGHNA and CDR2 is YSLEER. The CDR3 contains 14 residues. The CDR3, as DNA: TGCGCCAGCAGCCAAGATACCAGATCCCTTGGCTACACCTTC. Residues: CASSQDTRSLGYTF.

This clonotype has ten or more counts. V gene TRBV20-1 combines with J gene TRBJ2-7, with D hard to call. Trimming stripped 5 bases from V and 2 bases from J, with 7 bases between. CDR1 is DFQATT, CDR2 SNEGSKA, per germline (reference sequence). The CDR3 has 11 amino acids. In DNA, the CDR3 is TGCAGTGCTTCCCCAGCCTACGAGCAGTACTTC. It yields the protein CSASPAYEQYF.

J is TRBJ2-7 and V is TRBV28; D is tentatively TRBD1 or TRBD2 (5 bases each). The V gene's germline CDR1 is MDHEN and CDR2 SYDVKM. V was clipped by 6 bases and J by 0 bases, with 15 bases between them. The CDR3 covers 15 residues. This chain's CDR3 is CASRTGTGSSYEQYF. DNA of the CDR3: TGTGCCAGCAGGACCGGGACGGGGAGCTCCTACGAGCAGTACTTC.

The table lists this clonotype with many counts. V is TRBV20-1 and J is TRBJ2-5; weak D call: TRBD1 (7 bases). The CDR3 is 13 residues long. Germline V gene data show CDR1 as DFQATT and CDR2 as SNEGSKA (reference sequence). Trimming cost V 7 bases and J 1 base, with 13 bases left between them. The CDR3 spells CSGGDRGQETQYF. DNA for the CDR3: TGCAGTGGGGGGGACAGAGGCCAAGAGACCCAGTACTTC.

The chain carries TRBV7-2 and TRBJ1-1, with D possibly being TRBD1 (6 bases). Germline V gives CDR1 SGHTA, CDR2 FQGNSA. V lost 1 base, J lost 7 bases, and 16 bases lay in between. The CDR3 sequence is 15 residues long. The DNA of the CDR3 is TGTGCCAGCAGCTTAGGCGATCCGGGGGCAGGTGAAGCTTTCTTT. This encodes CASSLGDPGAGEAFF.

This clonotype was recorded many times. The rearrangement uses TRBV27 and TRBJ2-1; a weak D match, TRBD1 (5 bases). This CDR3 has 12 amino acids. Trimming pared 2 bases from V and 8 bases from J, leaving 7 bases between. Germline CDR1 is MNHEY and CDR2 is SMNVEV (reference sequence). In DNA, the CDR3 is TGTGCCAGCAGTTTACAGGGCTATGAGCAGTTCTTC. Its protein is CASSLQGYEQFF.

This clonotype was seen ten or more times. The chain joins TRBV12-3 or TRBV12-4 to TRBJ1-5; 7 bases are shared with TRBD1. Trimming cost V 8 bases and J 3 bases; bases outside gene matches: 10. The CDR3 totals 15 residues. The CDR3 region has the DNA TGTGCCAGCGCGTTTACCGGGACAGTCAATCAGCCCCAGCATTTT. It translates to CASAFTGTVNQPQHF.

The chain employs TRBV12-3 or TRBV12-4 and TRBJ2-7; 7 nucleotides align to TRBD1. This CDR3 spans 13 amino acids. The V and J ends lost 3 bases and 4 bases, in that order; junction bases with no gene match: 3. Here the CDR3 DNA reads TGTGCCAGCAGTTTCAGGGGGTTTTACGAGCAGTACTTC. Amino acid sequence: CASSFRGFYEQYF.

The chain's CDR3 is CASSLEGLSEAFF. CDR3 nucleotide sequence: TGCGCCAGCAGCTTGGAGGGACTTTCTGAAGCTTTCTTT. This sequence joins TRBV5-1 and TRBJ1-1; a weak D match, TRBD1 (5 bases). The ends were cut back, 0 bases at V and 6 bases at J, with 9 bases in the middle. Germline V gene sequence: CDR1 SGHRS, CDR2 YFSETQ. The CDR3 extends over 13 amino acids.

There are a few counts of this clonotype. The V gene is TRBV20-1, the J gene TRBJ2-3, with 7 bases that match TRBD2. The CDR3 is made up of 14 amino acids. V gave up 3 bases and J gave up 2 bases; unmatched junction bases: 5. In germline, CDR1 is DFQATT, CDR2 SNEGSKA (reference sequence). The CDR3 reads CSASLGGYTDTQYF. CDR3 nucleotides: TGCAGTGCTAGCCTGGGAGGGTACACAGATACGCAGTATTTT.

This clonotype appeared many times. This sequence joins TRBV2 and TRBJ2-1; D possibly corresponds to TRBD1 (5 bases). The V end was cut by 1 base, the J end by 2 bases, with 9 bases between. Germline lookup yields CDR1 SNHLY and CDR2 FYNNEI. The length of the CDR3 is 15 residues. The CDR3 loop reads CASSEDAGTYNEQFF. CDR3 sequence (DNA): TGTGCCAGCAGTGAAGACGCAGGGACCTACAATGAGCAGTTCTTC. The full variable domain, completed using reference TRBV2 and TRBJ2-1, is EPEVTQTPSHQVTQMGQEVILRCVPISNHLYFYWYRQILGQKVEFLVSFYNNEISEKSEIFDDQFSVERPDGSNFTLKIRSTKLEDSAMYFCASSEDAGTYNEQFFGPGTRLTVL.

This clonotype was counted a few times. The rearrangement links TRBV18 to TRBJ2-1; D gene unclear. The length of the CDR3 is 11 residues. V gave up 3 bases and J gave up 10 bases, with 7 bases separating them. Germline V gene lookup returns CDR1 KGHSH and CDR2 LQKENI. CDR3 in DNA: TGTGCCAGCTCACCGACCGTGGAGCAGTTCTTC. It specifies CASSPTVEQFF.

The sample holds many counts of this clonotype. The J gene is TRBJ1-1, the V gene TRBV12-3 or TRBV12-4, with unresolved D. V dropped 6 bases and J dropped 3 bases, with 8 bases sitting between them. This CDR3 has 12 amino acids. The CDR3 spells CASSLPYTEAFF. The CDR3 region has the DNA TGTGCCAGCAGCCTTCCTTACACTGAAGCTTTCTTT.

This clonotype appeared a few times. This rearrangement joins TRBV20-1 to TRBJ2-2, with TRBD2 matching over 9 bases. CDR3 length: 15 residues. Unmatched junction bases numbered 2, after V lost 2 bases and J lost 1 base. Germline V gene lookup returns CDR1 DFQATT and CDR2 SNEGSKA (reference sequence). The CDR3 DNA is TGCAGTGCTAGACTAGCGGGGCAGAACACCGGGGAGCTGTTTTTT. The encoded protein is CSARLAGQNTGELFF.

This clonotype appeared many times. J is TRBJ2-1 and V is TRBV6-2 or TRBV6-3, with D possibly being TRBD2 (6 bases). Germline CDR1 is MNHEY and CDR2 is SVGEGT. Trimming stripped 6 bases from V and 4 bases from J, with 16 bases between. This CDR3 contains 15 residues. CDR3 coding DNA: TGTGCCAGCAGCCTTAAAGACCGGGAGTACAATGAGCAGTTCTTC. It codes for CASSLKDREYNEQFF.

This clonotype came up many times. This chain connects TRBV12-3 or TRBV12-4 to TRBJ2-6, with TRBD1 identical over 7 bases. V shed 7 bases and J 2 bases; nucleotides not matched to a gene: 8. This CDR3 region has 16 residues. The CDR3, as DNA: TGTGCCAGCACCCATACTGACAGGGCTGGGGCCAACGTCCTGACTTTC. It translates to CASTHTDRAGANVLTF.

The chain joins TRBV10-3 to TRBJ1-2, with no clear D. Trimming took 3 bases from V and 4 from J, leaving 9 bases between them. CDR1 is ENHRY, CDR2 SYGVKD, per germline. The CDR3 covers 13 residues. The CDR3 here is CAISDKWSYGYTF. The CDR3 coding sequence is TGTGCCATCAGTGATAAGTGGAGCTATGGCTACACCTTC.